This T cell receptor beta chain comes out of a study of cytomegalovirus exposure and HLA in healthy donors. Study findings and constraints: Sequencing likely generated an artifact that appeared as a cluster of highly shared sequence variants.

Comments on this clone: Its antigen is still unknown.

The PCR employed 60 Vbeta primers together with 13 Jbeta primers. Produced via immunoSEQ multiplex PCR; TCRdb's table is partial and in-frame only. This table has a few hundred thousand clones, more than 60% appearing once. CDR1 and CDR2 (germline): SQVTM, ANQGSEA. CDR3 length: 17 amino acids. The V gene end was trimmed by 2 bases and the J gene end by 2 bases; junction bases not matched to a gene: 7. The sequence was obtained from a middle-aged man in good health and CMV-seronegative. The V gene is TRBV29-1, the J gene TRBJ2-1; 12 bases fit TRBD2. The sample comprised PBMCs. The CDR3 spells CSVEWLAGGLAYNEQFF. CDR3 DNA sequence: TGCAGCGTTGAATGGCTAGCGGGAGGGCTAGCCTACAATGAGCAGTTCTTC.